Below are 17 T cell receptor beta chains sequenced from a single sample in a study of metastatic and nonmetastatic thyroid tumors (dated by TCRdb to 2018 to 2021). The library was obtained by PCR. TCRdb shows the sequencer as Illumina HiSeq 4000. The public reads were reanalyzed by TCRdb: fastp trimming at Q25, MiXCR alignment, in-frame beta chains only. The sample profile shows 15,000 to 20,000 clones; about 28% of them were found once. 10% of the sample rests with the top ten. None of the patients had been given any treatment before thyroid surgery. The sample consisted of blood. The receptors stem from a female donor with papillary thyroid cancer or a benign thyroid nodule (not recorded which). Some clones in this sample may be carry-over from other donors' samples.

This chain joins TRBV3-1 and TRBJ2-2; the D gene is possibly TRBD2 (6 bases). This CDR3 has 17 amino acids. Trimming stripped 4 bases from V and 9 bases from J, with 24 bases between. Germline V gene sequence: CDR1 LGHDT, CDR2 YNNKEL (reference sequence). The CDR3 loop is CASSPSGGLHSSRELFF. DNA of the CDR3: TGTGCCAGCAGCCCCTCAGGAGGACTACACTCTTCCCGGGAGCTGTTTTTT.

The chain has TRBV9 and TRBJ1-1; D might be TRBD1 (5 bases). The V gene's germline CDR1 is SGDLS and CDR2 YYNGEE. V was cut by 2 bases and J by 5 bases, with 16 bases left in between. The CDR3 runs to 15 residues. CDR3 sequence: CASSVSYRGSTEAFF. The CDR3 DNA is TGTGCCAGCAGCGTGAGTTATAGGGGATCAACTGAAGCTTTCTTT.

The gene calls are TRBV6-1 and TRBJ2-1; 14 nucleotides match TRBD2. Germline V gives CDR1 MNHNS, CDR2 SASEGT. The junction had 4 bases not matched to a gene; V was cut back by 5 bases and J by 4 bases. The CDR3 has 16 residues. This CDR3 reads CASSQRTSGGYNEQFF. DNA for the CDR3: TGTGCCAGCAGTCAACGGACTAGCGGGGGGTACAATGAGCAGTTCTTC.

Within the sample, this clone is medium-sized. DNA of the CDR3: TGTGCCAGCAGTGGAGAGAACTCACCCCTCCACTTT. Encoded protein: CASSGENSPLHF. The chain combines TRBV2 with TRBJ1-6; D is unclear. Trimming took off 4 bases at V and 10 bases at J, with 8 bases between the two ends. CDR3 length: 12 residues. The germline CDR1 and CDR2 sequences are SNHLY and FYNNEI.

In this sample, this clone turned up a few times. This chain connects TRBV29-1 to TRBJ2-7; D possibly uses TRBD1 or TRBD2 (5 bases each). The CDR3 loop spans 12 amino acids. Germline CDR1 is SQVTM and CDR2 is ANQGSEA. V gave up 2 bases and J gave up 3 bases, with 8 bases separating them. In nucleotides, the CDR3 is TGCAGCGTTGAAACAGGAGGCTACGAGCAGTACTTC. Residues: CSVETGGYEQYF.

This rearrangement joins TRBV20-1 to TRBJ2-7; D is possibly TRBD1 (6 bases). This CDR3 region has 16 residues. V was cut by 1 base and J by 2 bases, with 18 bases left in between. Germline CDR1 is DFQATT and CDR2 is SNEGSKA (reference sequence). The CDR3 DNA is TGCAGTGCTAGAGCTGGAAACAGGGAATTCCCCTACGAGCAGTACTTC. It is translated as CSARAGNREFPYEQYF.

At least ten counts were recorded for this clone. V and J are TRBV2 and TRBJ2-3; TRBD2 matches 9 bases. Germline V gives CDR1 SNHLY, CDR2 FYNNEI. This CDR3 is 14 amino acids long. Germline trimming cut 5 bases from V and 7 bases from J; bases unmatched to any gene: 7. CDR3 in amino acids: CASSKLSGGNTQYF. CDR3 DNA sequence: TGTGCCAGCAGTAAACTTAGCGGGGGTAATACGCAGTATTTT.

By proportion, this clone is medium-sized (0.01 to 0.1%). The chain is built from TRBV6-1 and TRBJ2-1; 8 bases match TRBD2. Germline V gene lookup returns CDR1 MNHNS and CDR2 SASEGT. The CDR3 covers 15 residues. V shed 5 bases and J 9 bases; nucleotides not matched to a gene: 12. CDR3 in DNA: TGTGCCAGCAGTTCACACGGCTCCGGGGGGGCTGAGCAGTTCTTC. Translating gives CASSSHGSGGAEQFF.

The chain recombines TRBV19 with TRBJ1-1; D might be TRBD1 (6 bases). V lost 1 base and J 8 bases, leaving 17 bases between the germline ends. This CDR3 has 15 amino acids. CDR1 LNHDA and CDR2 SQIVND come from the germline V gene (reference sequence). The CDR3 sequence: CASSIGGQGRREAFF. CDR3 nucleotide sequence: TGTGCCAGTAGTATAGGAGGCCAGGGGAGGAGAGAAGCTTTCTTT. The variable domain in full, with the rest retrieved from reference TRBV19 and TRBJ1-1, is DGGITQSPKYLFRKEGQNVTLSCEQNLNHDAMYWYRQDPGQGLRLIYYSQIVNDFQKGDIAEGYSVSREKKESFPLTVTSAQKNPTAFYLCASSIGGQGRREAFFGQGTRLTVV.

This clone was counted a few times. The chain carries TRBV15 and TRBJ2-3; 10 bases are a match to TRBD1. The CDR3 has 15 residues. J lost 3 bases, V lost 6 bases, and 6 bases had no gene match. CDR1 LNHNV and CDR2 YYDKDF come from the germline V gene (reference sequence). Written as DNA, the CDR3 is TGTGCCACCAGGGGGGACAGGGGTGTTACAGATACGCAGTATTTT. As protein: CATRGDRGVTDTQYF.

A note on this clone: A junction end diverges from the germline sequence, so it may reflect a read error. The rearrangement joins TRBV7-8 to TRBJ1-1; TRBD1 matches at 7 bases. Per germline, CDR1 SGHVS and CDR2 FQNEAQ. The length of the CDR3 is 13 residues. CDR3 DNA: TGTGCGAGCAGCTTAGCGTGGGACAGTGAATCATTCTTT. It encodes CASSLAWDSESFF.

This clone is medium-sized within its sample. V usage is TRBV4-2 and J usage is TRBJ1-5; possible D gene TRBD1, 5 bases. Germline V gene sequence: CDR1 LGHNA, CDR2 YNFKEQ. The CDR3 loop spans 14 amino acids. V lost 1 base and J lost 3, with 7 bases in between. CDR3 sequence (DNA): TGTGCCAGCAGCCAAGTTGGGACCAATCAGCCCCAGCATTTT. Amino acid sequence: CASSQVGTNQPQHF.

The chain has TRBV20-1 and TRBJ2-1, with 7 bases lining up with TRBD2. Germline V gives CDR1 DFQATT, CDR2 SNEGSKA (reference sequence). Trimming took 1 base from V and 6 from J; bases not matched to a gene: 9. The CDR3 runs to 15 residues. The CDR3 reads CSARGATSYRNEQFF. The CDR3 region has the DNA TGCAGTGCTAGAGGTGCGACTAGCTATCGCAATGAGCAGTTCTTC.

On this clone: One end of the junction is discordant with germline, which a read error may explain. The J gene is TRBJ2-5, the V gene TRBV24-1; 10 nucleotides line up with TRBD1. The CDR3 is made up of 16 amino acids. Germline V gives CDR1 KGHDR, CDR2 SFDVKD. This CDR3 is CATSDTGQGSQETEYF. The CDR3, as DNA: TGTGCCACCAGTGACACGGGACAGGGGAGCCAAGAGACCGAGTACTTC.

This clone was observed a handful of times. The rearrangement uses TRBV28 and TRBJ1-2; possibly TRBD1 for D (6 bases). The CDR3 runs to 16 residues. The germline V and J ends were trimmed by 4 bases and 7 bases, with 22 bases remaining between them. Germline V gene sequence: CDR1 MDHEN, CDR2 SYDVKM. The DNA for the CDR3 is TGTGCCAGCAGTTCCCCCGGGACACTCCCTTGGTCTGGCTACACCTTC. Protein: CASSSPGTLPWSGYTF.

This clone came up many times. The chain joins TRBV7-9 to TRBJ2-1; 7 bases line up with TRBD2. CDR1 and CDR2 from the germline V gene are SEHNR and FQNEAQ (reference sequence). Trimming removed 5 bases from V and 4 bases from J; junction bases left unmatched: 5. The CDR3 runs 14 residues. The CDR3 spells CASSPGTTYNEQFF. CDR3 nucleotides: TGTGCCAGCAGCCCCGGGACTACTTACAATGAGCAGTTCTTC.

Comment on this clone: At one end the junction does not follow the germline gene, possibly because of a read error. The rearrangement joins TRBV3-1 to TRBJ1-5, with D unclear. Germline V lookup: CDR1 LGHDT, CDR2 YNNKEL (reference sequence). This CDR3 is built from 14 residues. CDR3 loop: CASSQAKWNQPQDF. The CDR3 DNA reads as TGTGCCAGCAGCCAAGCGAAGTGGAATCAGCCCCAGGATTTT. The full variable domain, in which reference TRBV3-1 and TRBJ1-5 provide the parts outside the CDR3, is DTAVSQTPKYLVTQMGNDKSIKCEQNLGHDTMYWYKQDSKKFLKIMFSYNNKELIINETVPNRFSPKSPDKAHLNLHINSLELGDSAVYFCASSQAKWNQPQDFGDGTRLSIL.